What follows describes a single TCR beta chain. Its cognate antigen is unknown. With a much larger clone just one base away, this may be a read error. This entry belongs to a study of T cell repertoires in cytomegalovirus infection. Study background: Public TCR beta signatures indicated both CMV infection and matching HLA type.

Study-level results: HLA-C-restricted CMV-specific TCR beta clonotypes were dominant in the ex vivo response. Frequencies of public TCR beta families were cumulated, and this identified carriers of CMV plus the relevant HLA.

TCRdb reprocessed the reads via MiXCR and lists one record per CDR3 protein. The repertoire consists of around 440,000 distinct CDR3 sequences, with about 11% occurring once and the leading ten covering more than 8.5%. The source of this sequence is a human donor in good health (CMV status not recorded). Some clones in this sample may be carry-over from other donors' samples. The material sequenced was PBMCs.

The CDR3 is CASGLGYTEASF. In nucleotides, the CDR3 is TGTGCTAGTGGTTTAGGATACACTGAAGCTTCCTTT. V and J are TRBV12-5 and TRBJ1-1; D gene uncertain. This CDR3 has 12 residues. CDR1 is LGHNT, CDR2 FRNRAP, per germline.